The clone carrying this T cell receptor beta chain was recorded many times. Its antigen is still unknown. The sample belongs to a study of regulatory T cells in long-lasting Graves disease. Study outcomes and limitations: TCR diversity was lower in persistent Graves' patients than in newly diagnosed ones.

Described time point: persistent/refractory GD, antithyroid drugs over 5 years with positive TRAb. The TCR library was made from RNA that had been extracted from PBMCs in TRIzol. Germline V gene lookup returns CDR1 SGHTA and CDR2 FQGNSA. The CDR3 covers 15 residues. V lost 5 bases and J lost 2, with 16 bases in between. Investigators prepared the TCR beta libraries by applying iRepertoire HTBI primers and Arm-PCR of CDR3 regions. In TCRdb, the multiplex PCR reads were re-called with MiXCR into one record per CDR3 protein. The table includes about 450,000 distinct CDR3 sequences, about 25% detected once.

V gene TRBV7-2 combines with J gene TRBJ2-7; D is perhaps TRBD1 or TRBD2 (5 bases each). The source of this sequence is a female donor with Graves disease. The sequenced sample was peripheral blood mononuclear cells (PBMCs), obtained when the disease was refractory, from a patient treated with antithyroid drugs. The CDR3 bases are TGTGCCAGCAGCCCCCAGGGACGCATTACCTACGAGCAGTACTTC. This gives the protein CASSPQGRITYEQYF.